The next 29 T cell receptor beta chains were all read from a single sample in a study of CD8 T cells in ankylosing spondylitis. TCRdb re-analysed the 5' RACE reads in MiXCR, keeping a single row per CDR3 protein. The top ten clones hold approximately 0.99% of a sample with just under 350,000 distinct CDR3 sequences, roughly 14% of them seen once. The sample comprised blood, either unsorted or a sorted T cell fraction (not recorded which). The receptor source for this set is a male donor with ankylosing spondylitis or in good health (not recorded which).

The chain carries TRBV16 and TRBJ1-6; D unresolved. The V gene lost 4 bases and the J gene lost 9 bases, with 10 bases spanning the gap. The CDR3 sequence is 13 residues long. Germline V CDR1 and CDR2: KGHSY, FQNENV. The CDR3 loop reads CASSPLKGSPLHF. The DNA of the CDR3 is TGTGCCAGCAGCCCTCTGAAGGGTTCACCCCTCCACTTT.

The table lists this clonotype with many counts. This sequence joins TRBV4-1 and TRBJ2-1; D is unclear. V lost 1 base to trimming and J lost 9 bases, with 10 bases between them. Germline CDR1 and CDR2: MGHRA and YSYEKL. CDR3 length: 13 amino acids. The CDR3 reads CASSQGNLGEQFF. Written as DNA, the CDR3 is TGCGCCAGCAGCCAAGGGAACCTAGGTGAGCAGTTCTTC.

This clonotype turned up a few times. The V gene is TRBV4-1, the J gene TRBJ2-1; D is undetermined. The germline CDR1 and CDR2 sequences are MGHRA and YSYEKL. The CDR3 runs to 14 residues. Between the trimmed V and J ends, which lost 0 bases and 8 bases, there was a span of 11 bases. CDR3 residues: CASSQDPSGDEQFF. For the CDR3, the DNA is TGCGCCAGCAGCCAAGATCCTAGTGGCGATGAGCAGTTCTTC.

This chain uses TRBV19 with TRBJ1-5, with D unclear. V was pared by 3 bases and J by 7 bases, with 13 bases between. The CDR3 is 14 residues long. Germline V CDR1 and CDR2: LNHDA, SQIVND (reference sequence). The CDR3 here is CASSIRPGRQPQHF. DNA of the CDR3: TGTGCCAGTAGTATTCGGCCGGGTCGGCAGCCCCAGCATTTT.

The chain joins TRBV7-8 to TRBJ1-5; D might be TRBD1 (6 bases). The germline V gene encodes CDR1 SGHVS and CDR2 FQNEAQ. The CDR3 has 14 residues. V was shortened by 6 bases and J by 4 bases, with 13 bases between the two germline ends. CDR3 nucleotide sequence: TGTGCCAGCAGGTTGGGGGCGACTAATCAGCCCCAGCATTTT. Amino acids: CASRLGATNQPQHF.

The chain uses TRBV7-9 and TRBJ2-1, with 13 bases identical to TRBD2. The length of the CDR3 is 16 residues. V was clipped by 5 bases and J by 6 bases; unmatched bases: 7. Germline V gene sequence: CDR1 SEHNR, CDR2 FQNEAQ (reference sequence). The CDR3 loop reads CASSRTLAGGGNEQFF. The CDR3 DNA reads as TGTGCCAGCAGCCGTACACTAGCGGGAGGGGGCAATGAGCAGTTCTTC.

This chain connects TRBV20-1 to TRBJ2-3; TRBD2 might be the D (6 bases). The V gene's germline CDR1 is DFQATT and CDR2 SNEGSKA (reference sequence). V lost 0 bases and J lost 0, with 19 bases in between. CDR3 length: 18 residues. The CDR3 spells CSARDGGYGTPSTDTQYF. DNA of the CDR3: TGCAGTGCTAGAGATGGTGGTTACGGGACTCCTAGCACAGATACGCAGTATTTT.

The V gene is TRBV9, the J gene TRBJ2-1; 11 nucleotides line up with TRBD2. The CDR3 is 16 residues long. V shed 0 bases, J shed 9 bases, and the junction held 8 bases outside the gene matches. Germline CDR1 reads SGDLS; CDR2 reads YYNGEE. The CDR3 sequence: CASSVALTSGSVEQFF. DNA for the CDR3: TGTGCCAGCAGCGTAGCTCTTACTAGCGGGAGCGTTGAGCAGTTCTTC.

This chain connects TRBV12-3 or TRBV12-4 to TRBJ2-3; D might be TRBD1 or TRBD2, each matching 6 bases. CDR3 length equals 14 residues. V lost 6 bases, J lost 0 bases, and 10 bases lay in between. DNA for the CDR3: TGTGCCAGCAGACCCGGGGGCAGCACAGATACGCAGTATTTT. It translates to CASRPGGSTDTQYF.

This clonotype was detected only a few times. The CDR3 DNA sequence: TGCGCCAGCAGCTTGGAATTCAGAGACCCGCAGACCCAGTACTTC. Protein product: CASSLEFRDPQTQYF. The gene calls are TRBV5-1 and TRBJ2-5, with D unclear. The CDR3 extends over 15 amino acids. CDR1 is SGHRS, CDR2 YFSETQ, per germline. V was shortened by 0 bases and J by 6 bases, with 15 bases between the two germline ends.

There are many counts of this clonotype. The CDR3 reads CASSQGRSNQPQHF. In DNA form, the CDR3 reads TGTGCCAGCAGTCAGGGGAGAAGCAATCAGCCCCAGCATTTT. The chain couples TRBV12-3 or TRBV12-4 to TRBJ1-5; TRBD1 is a possible D gene (6 bases). Trimming took 5 bases from V and 1 from J, leaving 9 bases between them. This CDR3 has 14 residues.

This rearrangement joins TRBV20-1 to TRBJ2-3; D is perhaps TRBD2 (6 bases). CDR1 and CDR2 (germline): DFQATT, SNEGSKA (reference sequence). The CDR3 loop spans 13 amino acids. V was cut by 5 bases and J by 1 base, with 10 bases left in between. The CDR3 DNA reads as TGCAGTGCTCGGCCGGGGGGCACAGATACGCAGTATTTT. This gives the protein CSARPGGTDTQYF.

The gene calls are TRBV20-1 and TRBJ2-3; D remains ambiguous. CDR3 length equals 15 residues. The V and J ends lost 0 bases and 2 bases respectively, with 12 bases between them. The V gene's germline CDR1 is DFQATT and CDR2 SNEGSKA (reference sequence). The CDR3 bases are TGCAGTGCTAGAGATAACCAGTACCCCACAGATACGCAGTATTTT. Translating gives CSARDNQYPTDTQYF.

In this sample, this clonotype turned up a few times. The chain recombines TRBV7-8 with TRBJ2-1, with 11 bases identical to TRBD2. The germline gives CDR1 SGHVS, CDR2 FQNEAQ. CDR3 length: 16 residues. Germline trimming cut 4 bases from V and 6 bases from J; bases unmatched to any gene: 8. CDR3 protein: CASSSDWTSGPNEQFF. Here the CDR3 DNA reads TGTGCCAGCAGCTCAGACTGGACTAGCGGGCCCAATGAGCAGTTCTTC.

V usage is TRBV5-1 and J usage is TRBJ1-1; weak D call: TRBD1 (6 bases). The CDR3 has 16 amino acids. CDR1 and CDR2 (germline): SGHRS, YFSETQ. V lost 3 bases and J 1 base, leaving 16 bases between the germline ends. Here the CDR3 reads CASSSNRGQGNTEAFF. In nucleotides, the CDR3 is TGCGCCAGCAGCTCGAATCGGGGACAAGGGAACACTGAAGCTTTCTTT.

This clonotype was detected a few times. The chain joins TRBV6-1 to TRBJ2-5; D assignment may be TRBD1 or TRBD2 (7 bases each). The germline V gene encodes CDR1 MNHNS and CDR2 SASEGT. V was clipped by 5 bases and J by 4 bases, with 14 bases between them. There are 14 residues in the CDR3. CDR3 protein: CASSRQGGRETQYF. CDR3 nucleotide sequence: TGTGCCAGCAGTCGACAGGGAGGGAGAGAGACCCAGTACTTC.

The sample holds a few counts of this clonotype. The CDR3 loop is CASKLGNIQYF. CDR3 coding DNA: TGTGCCAGCAAGCTTGGGAACATTCAGTACTTC. The rearrangement links TRBV2 to TRBJ2-4; D is ambiguous. The germline V gene encodes CDR1 SNHLY and CDR2 FYNNEI. The CDR3 sequence is 11 residues long. Trimming took 7 bases from V and 7 from J, leaving 8 bases between them.

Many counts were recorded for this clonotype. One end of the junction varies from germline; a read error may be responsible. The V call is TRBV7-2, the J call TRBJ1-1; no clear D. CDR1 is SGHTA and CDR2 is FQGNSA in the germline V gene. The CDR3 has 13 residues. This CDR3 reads CASSLTGNAEAFF. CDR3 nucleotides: TGTGCCAGCAGCTTAACGGGGAACGCTGAAGCTTTCTTT.

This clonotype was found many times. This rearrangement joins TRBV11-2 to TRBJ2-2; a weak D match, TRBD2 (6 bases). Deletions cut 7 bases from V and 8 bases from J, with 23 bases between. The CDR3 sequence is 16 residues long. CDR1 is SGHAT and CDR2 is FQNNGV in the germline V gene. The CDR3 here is CASTSGTPVSPGELFF. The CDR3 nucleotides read TGTGCCAGCACCTCCGGGACTCCTGTCAGTCCGGGGGAGCTGTTTTTT.

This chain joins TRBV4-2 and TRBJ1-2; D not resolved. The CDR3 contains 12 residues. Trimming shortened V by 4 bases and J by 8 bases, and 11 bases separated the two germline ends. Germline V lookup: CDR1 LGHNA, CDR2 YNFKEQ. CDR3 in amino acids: CASSRQDGGYTF. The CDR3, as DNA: TGTGCCAGCAGCCGCCAGGATGGCGGCTACACCTTC.

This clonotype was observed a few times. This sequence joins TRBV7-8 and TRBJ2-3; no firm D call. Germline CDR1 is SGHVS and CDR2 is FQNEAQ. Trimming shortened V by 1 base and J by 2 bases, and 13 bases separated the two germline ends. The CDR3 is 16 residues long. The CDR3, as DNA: TGTGCCAGCAGCTTAGTCTCCCAGCGATTCACAGATACGCAGTATTTT. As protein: CASSLVSQRFTDTQYF.

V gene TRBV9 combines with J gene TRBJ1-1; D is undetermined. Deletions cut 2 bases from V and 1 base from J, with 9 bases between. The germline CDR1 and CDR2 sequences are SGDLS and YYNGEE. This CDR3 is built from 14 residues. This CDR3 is CASSVVERNTEAFF. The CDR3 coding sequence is TGTGCCAGCAGCGTCGTTGAGAGGAACACTGAAGCTTTCTTT.

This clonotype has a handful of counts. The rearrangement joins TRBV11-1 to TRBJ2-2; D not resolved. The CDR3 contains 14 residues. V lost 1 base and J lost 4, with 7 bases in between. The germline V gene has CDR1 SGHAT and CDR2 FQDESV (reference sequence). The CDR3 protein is CASSLDWGTGELFF. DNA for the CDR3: TGTGCCAGCAGCTTAGACTGGGGCACCGGGGAGCTGTTTTTT.

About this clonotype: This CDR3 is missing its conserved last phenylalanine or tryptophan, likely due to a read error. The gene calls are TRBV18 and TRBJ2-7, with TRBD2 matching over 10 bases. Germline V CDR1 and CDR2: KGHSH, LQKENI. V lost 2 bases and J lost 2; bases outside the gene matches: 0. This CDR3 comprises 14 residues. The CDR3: CASSPTSGAYEQYL. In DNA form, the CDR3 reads TGTGCCAGCTCACCAACTAGCGGGGCCTACGAGCAGTACTTA.

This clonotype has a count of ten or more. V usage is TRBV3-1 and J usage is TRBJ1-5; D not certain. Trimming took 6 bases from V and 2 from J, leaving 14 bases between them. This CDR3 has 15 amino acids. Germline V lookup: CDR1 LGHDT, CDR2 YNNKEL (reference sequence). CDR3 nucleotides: TGTGCCAGCAGTCACAGTAACCCTGGCAATCAGCCCCAGCATTTT. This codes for CASSHSNPGNQPQHF.

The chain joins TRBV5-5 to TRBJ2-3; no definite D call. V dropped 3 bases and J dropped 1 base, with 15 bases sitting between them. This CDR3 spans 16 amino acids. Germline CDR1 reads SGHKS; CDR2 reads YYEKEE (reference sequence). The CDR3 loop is CASSYQQGGRTDTQYF. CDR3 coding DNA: TGTGCCAGCAGCTACCAACAAGGCGGACGCACAGATACGCAGTATTTT.

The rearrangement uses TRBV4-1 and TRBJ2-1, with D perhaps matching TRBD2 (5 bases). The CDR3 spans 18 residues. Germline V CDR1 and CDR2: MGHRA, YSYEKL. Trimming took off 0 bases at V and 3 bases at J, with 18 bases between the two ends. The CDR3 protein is CASSQDPGSALLYNEQFF. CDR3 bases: TGCGCCAGCAGCCAAGATCCAGGTAGCGCCCTCCTCTACAATGAGCAGTTCTTC.

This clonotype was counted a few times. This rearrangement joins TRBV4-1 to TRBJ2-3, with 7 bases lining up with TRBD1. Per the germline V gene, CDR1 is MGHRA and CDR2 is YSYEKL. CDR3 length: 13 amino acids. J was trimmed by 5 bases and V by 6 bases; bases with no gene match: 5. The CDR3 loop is CASRPRDRDTQYF. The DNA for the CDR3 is TGCGCCAGCAGGCCAAGGGACAGAGATACGCAGTATTTT.

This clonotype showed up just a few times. This CDR3 is CASSQDWDNQPQHF. The CDR3 DNA sequence: TGTGCCAGCAGCCAAGACTGGGACAATCAGCCCCAGCATTTT. The rearrangement joins TRBV7-9 to TRBJ1-5; no firm D call. The CDR3 runs 14 residues. Germline CDR1 SEHNR, CDR2 FQNEAQ (reference sequence). The V end lost 5 bases, the J end lost 3 bases, and 11 bases lay between the germline ends.